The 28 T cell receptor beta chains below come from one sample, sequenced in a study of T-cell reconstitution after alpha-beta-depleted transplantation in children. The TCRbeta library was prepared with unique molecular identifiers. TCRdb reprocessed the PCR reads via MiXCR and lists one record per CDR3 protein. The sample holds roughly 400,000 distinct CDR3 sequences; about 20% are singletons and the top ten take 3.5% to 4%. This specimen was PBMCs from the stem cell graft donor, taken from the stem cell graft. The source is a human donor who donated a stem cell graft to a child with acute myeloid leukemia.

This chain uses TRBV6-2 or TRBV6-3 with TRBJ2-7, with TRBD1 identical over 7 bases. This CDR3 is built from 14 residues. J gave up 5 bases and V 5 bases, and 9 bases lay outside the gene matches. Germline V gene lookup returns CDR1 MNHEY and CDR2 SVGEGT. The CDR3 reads CASSKETGNHEQYF. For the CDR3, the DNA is TGTGCCAGCAGTAAGGAGACAGGGAACCACGAGCAGTACTTC.

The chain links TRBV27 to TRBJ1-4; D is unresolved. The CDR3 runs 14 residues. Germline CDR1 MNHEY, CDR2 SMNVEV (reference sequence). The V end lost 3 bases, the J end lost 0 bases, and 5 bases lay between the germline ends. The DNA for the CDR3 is TGTGCCAGCAGTTTTGGACCAACTAATGAAAAACTGTTTTTT. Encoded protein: CASSFGPTNEKLFF.

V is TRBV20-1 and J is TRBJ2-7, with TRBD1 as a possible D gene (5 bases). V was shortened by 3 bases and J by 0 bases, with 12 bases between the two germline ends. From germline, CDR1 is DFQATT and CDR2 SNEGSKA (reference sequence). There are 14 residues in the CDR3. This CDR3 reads CSASDAGNSYEQYF. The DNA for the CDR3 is TGCAGTGCTAGTGATGCAGGGAACTCCTACGAGCAGTACTTC.

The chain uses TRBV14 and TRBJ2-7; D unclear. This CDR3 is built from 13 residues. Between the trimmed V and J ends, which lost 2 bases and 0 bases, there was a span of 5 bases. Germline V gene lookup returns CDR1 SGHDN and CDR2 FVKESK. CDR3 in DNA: TGTGCCAGCAGCCAATTCAACTCCTACGAGCAGTACTTC. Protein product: CASSQFNSYEQYF.

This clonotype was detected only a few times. Here the CDR3 DNA reads TGTGCCAGCAGGACGACAGGGGGTATATTGAACACTGAAGCTTTCTTT. As protein: CASRTTGGILNTEAFF. This chain joins TRBV6-1 and TRBJ1-1; 9 nucleotides agree with TRBD1. CDR3 length: 16 amino acids. Germline CDR1 MNHNS, CDR2 SASEGT. Losses at the gene ends were 6 bases for V and 0 bases for J; bases not matched to a gene: 8.

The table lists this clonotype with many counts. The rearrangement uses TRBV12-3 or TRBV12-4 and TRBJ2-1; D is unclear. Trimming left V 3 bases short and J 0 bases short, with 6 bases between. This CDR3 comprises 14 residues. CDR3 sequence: CASSLFLSYNEQFF. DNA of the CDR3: TGTGCCAGCAGTTTGTTTCTCTCCTACAATGAGCAGTTCTTC.

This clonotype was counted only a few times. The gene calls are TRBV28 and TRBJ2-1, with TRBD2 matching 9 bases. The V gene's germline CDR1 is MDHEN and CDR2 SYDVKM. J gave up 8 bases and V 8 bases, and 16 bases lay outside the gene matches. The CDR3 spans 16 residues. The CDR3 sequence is CASVPRGGRAEDEQFF. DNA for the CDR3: TGTGCCAGCGTCCCCAGGGGCGGGAGGGCCGAGGATGAGCAGTTCTTC.

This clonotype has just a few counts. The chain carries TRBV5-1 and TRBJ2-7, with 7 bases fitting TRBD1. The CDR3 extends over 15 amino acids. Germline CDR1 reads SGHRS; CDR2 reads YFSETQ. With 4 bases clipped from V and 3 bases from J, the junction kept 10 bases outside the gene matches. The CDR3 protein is CASSTGQPGLYEQYF. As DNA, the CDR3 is TGCGCCAGCAGCACGGGACAGCCTGGGCTCTACGAGCAGTACTTC.

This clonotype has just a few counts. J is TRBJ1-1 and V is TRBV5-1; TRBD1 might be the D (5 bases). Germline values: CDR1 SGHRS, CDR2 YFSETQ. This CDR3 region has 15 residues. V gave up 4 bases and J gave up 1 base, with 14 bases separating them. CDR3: CASSRTTRGNTEAFF. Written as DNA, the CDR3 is TGCGCCAGCAGCCGGACGACAAGGGGGAACACTGAAGCTTTCTTT.

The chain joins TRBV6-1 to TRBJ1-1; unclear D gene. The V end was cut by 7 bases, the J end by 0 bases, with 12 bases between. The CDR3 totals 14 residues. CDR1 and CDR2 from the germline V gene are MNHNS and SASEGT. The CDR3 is CASTPGYVNTEAFF. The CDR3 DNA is TGTGCCAGCACCCCGGGTTATGTGAACACTGAAGCTTTCTTT.

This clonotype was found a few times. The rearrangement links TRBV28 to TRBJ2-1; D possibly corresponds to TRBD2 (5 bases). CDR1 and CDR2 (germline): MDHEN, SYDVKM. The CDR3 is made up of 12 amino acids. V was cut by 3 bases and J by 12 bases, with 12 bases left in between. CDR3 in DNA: TGTGCCAGCAGTTTCCGGGGTACTTGGCAGTTCTTC. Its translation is CASSFRGTWQFF.

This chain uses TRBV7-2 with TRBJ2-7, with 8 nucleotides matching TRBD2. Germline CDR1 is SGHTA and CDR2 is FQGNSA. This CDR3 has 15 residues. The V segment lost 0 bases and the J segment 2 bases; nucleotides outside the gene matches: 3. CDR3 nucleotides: TGTGCCAGCAGCTTAGCGGGAGCGGGGGCCTACGAGCAGTACTTC. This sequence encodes CASSLAGAGAYEQYF.

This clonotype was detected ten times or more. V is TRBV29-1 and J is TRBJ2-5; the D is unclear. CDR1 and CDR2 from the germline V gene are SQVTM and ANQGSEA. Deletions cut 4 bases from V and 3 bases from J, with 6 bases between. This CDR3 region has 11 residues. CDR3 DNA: TGCAGCGTTGTCCCTGAAGAGACCCAGTACTTC. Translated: CSVVPEETQYF.

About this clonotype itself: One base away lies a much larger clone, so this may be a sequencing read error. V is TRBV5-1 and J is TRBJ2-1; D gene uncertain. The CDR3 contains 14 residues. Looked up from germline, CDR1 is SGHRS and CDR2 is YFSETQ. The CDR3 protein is CASSQQKIYKEQFF. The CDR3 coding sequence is TGCGCCAGCAGCCAACAGAAGATCTACAAAGAGCAGTTCTTC. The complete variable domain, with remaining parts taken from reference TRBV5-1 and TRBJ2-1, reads KAGVTQTPRYLIKTRGQQVTLSCSPISGHRSVSWYQQTPGQGLQFLFEYFSETQRNKGNFPGRFSGRQFSNSRSEMNVSTLELGDSALYLCASSQQKIYKEQFFGPGTRLTVL.

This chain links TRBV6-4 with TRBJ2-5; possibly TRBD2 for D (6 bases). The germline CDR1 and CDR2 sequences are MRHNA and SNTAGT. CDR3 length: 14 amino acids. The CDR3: CAVGPTRGGETQYF. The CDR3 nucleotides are TGTGCAGTGGGGCCGACTAGAGGTGGAGAGACCCAGTACTTC.

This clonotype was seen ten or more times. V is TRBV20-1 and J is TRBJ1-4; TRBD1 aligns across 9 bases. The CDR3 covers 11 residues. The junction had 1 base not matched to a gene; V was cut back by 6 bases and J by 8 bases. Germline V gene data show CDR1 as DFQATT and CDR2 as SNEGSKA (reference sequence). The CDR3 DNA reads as TGCAGTGCAGACAGGGGGGAAAAACTGTTTTTT. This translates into CSADRGEKLFF.

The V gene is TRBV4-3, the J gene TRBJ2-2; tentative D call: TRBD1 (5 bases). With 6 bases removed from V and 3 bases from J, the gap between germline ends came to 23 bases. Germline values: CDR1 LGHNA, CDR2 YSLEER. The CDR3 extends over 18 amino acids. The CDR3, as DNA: TGCGCCAGCAGGCCGGCTTATGTGACAGACCGATACACCGGGGAGCTGTTTTTT. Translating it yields CASRPAYVTDRYTGELFF.

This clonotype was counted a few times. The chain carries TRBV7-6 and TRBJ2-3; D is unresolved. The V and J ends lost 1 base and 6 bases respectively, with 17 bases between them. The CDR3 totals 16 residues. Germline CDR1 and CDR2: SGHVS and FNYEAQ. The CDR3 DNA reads TGTGCCAGCAGCTTAGGAACTCGGTTTTTGATGGATACGCAGTATTTT. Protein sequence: CASSLGTRFLMDTQYF.

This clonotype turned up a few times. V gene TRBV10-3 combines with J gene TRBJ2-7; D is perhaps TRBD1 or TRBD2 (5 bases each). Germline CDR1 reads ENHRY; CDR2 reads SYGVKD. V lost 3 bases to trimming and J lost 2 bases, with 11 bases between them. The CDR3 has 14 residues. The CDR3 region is CAISDGTEPYEQYF. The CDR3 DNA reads TGTGCCATCAGTGACGGGACGGAACCCTACGAGCAGTACTTC.

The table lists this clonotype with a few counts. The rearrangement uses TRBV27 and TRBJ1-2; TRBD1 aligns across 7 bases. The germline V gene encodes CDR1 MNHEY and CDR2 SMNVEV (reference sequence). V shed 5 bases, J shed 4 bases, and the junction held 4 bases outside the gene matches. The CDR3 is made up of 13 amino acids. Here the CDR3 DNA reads TGTGCCAGCAGTCAAGACAGGGTCTATGGCTACACCTTC. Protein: CASSQDRVYGYTF.

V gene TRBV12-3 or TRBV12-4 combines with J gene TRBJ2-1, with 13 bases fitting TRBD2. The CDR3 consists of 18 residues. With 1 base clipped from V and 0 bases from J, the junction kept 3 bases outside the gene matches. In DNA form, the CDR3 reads TGTGCCAGCAGTTTAGGGACTAGCGGGAGTTCCTCCTACAATGAGCAGTTCTTC. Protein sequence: CASSLGTSGSSSYNEQFF.

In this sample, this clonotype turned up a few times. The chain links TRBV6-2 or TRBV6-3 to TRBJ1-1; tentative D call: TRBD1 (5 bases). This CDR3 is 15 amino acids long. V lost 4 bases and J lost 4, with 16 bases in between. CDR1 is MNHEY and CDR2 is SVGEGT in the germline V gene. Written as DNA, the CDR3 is TGTGCCAGCAGTTCTCCTGGGTGGGGCGGCACTGAAGCTTTCTTT. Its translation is CASSSPGWGGTEAFF.

CDR3 sequence reads: CASSYSGALYNEQFF. DNA for the CDR3: TGTGCCAGCAGCTACTCGGGTGCCCTATACAATGAGCAGTTCTTC. The chain has TRBV11-2 and TRBJ2-1; no firm D call. The V end lost 4 bases, the J end lost 4 bases, and 14 bases lay between the germline ends. Germline V CDR1 and CDR2: SGHAT, FQNNGV. The CDR3 is 15 residues long.

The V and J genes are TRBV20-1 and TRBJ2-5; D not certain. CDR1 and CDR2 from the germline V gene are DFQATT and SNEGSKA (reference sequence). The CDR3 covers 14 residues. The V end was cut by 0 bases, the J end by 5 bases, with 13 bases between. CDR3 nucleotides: TGCAGTGCTAGAGATGACCAAGGAGCCGAGACCCAGTACTTC. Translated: CSARDDQGAETQYF.

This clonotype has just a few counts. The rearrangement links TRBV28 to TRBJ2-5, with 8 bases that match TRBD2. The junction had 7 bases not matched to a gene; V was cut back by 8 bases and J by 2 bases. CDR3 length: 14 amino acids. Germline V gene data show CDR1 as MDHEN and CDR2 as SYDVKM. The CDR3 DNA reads TGTGCCAGCCACCGGGGCGGGAGGCAAGAGACCCAGTACTTC. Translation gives CASHRGGRQETQYF.

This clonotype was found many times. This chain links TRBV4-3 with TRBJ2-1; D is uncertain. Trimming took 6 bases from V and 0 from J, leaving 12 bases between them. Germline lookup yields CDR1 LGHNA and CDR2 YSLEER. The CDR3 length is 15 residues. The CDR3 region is CASRHHSSSYNEQFF. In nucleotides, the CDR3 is TGCGCCAGCAGACATCACTCCAGCTCCTACAATGAGCAGTTCTTC.

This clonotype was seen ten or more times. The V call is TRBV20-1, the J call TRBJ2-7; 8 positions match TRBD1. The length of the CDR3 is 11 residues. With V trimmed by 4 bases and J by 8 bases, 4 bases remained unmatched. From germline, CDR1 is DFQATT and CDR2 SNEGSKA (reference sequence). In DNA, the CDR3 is TGCAGTGCTATAACAGGGGGACAGCAGTACTTC. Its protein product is CSAITGGQQYF.

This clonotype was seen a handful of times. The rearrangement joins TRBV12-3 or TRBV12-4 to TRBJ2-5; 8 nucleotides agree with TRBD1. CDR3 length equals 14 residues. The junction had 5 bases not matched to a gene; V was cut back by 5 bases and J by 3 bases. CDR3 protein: CASSPDRAKETQYF. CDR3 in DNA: TGTGCCAGCAGTCCGGACAGGGCAAAAGAGACCCAGTACTTC.